These T cell receptor beta chains were read from a single sample in a study of CD8+CD57+ T cells in acquired aplastic anemia. TCRdb used MiXCR to reprocess the reads, holding one entry per CDR3 protein. The sample holds a few hundred thousand distinct CDR3 sequences; over 40% are singletons and the top ten take 20%. The sample was sorted CD4+, CD8+, or CD8+CD57+ T cells (not recorded which) from PBMCs. The source is a human donor with aplastic anemia. Both conserved end residues are part of each CDR3. The D gene is left open where the match is weak. The size field is filled for only some rows; it gives once, few, many or a size class.

TRBV9	TRBD1	few	TRBJ2-7	TGTGCCAGCAGCGTAGGCGGGACAGGGGAATGCGAGCAGTACTTC	CASSVGGTGECEQYF
TRBV15	TRBD1	NA	TRBJ2-5	TGTGCCACCAGCTTGACAGGGGGAGAGACCCAGTACTTC	CATSLTGGETQYF
TRBV6-1	TRBD2	NA	TRBJ2-3	TGTGCCAGCAGTTACGGTAGCGGGGTGGCCTACAATGAGCAGTATTTT	CASSYGSGVAYNEQYF
TRBV12-3/TRBV12-4	NA	NA	TRBJ1-1	TGTGCCAGCAGTCTTCTAGGAATGGCTGAAGCTTCCTTT	CASSLLGMAEASF
TRBV2	NA	many	TRBJ2-7	TGTGCCAGCAGTCCAACCTACGAGCAGTACTTC	CASSPTYEQYF
TRBV30	TRBD1	NA	TRBJ2-5	TGTGCCTGGAGAGGAACAGGGGGCCAAGAGACCCAGTACTTC	CAWRGTGGQETQYF
TRBV10-3	TRBD1	NA	TRBJ2-7	TGTGCCATCGCGGTTCCGGGACAGGGATACGAGCAGTACTTC	CAIAVPGQGYEQYF
TRBV7-9	TRBD1	few	TRBJ1-6	TGTGCCAGCAGCTCCACCGGGACAGGGTTGTCACCCCTCCACTTT	CASSSTGTGLSPLHF
TRBV4-1	TRBD2	NA	TRBJ2-1	TGCGCCAGCAGCCAAGCCCCACTAGCGGGGAGCAATGAGCAGTTCTTC	CASSQAPLAGSNEQFF
TRBV9	NA	NA	TRBJ2-2	TGTGCCAGCAGCGTAGTGGAAGTAAACACCGGGGAGCTGTTTTTT	CASSVVEVNTGELFF
TRBV7-2	NA	NA	TRBJ1-5	TGTGCCAGCAGCCCTGGACCCGGCCCCCAGCATTTT	CASSPGPGPQHF
TRBV5-1	TRBD1	few	TRBJ1-4	TGCGCCAGCAGCCGGGGCCAAGGGGGCGCCGGAGAAAAACTGTTTTTT	CASSRGQGGAGEKLFF
TRBV7-9	NA	many	TRBJ2-3	TGTGCCAGCAGCTTAAGGGAAACAGATACGCAGTATTTT	CASSLRETDTQYF
TRBV2	TRBD1	many	TRBJ2-7	TGTGCCAGCAGCGGGGACAGGGGGCTTTCGGGTGAGCAGTACTTC	CASSGDRGLSGEQYF
TRBV7-9	NA	NA	TRBJ2-7	TGTGCCAGCAGCCAAGGAGGGGGCCTGTTATACGAGCAGTACTTC	CASSQGGGLLYEQYF
TRBV2	NA	NA	TRBJ1-5	TGTGCCAGCATGAGGCTAGGCAATCAGCCCCAGCATTTT	CASMRLGNQPQHF
TRBV6-5	NA	NA	TRBJ1-2	TGTGCCAGCAGTTACTCGGAGGGTTGGGGCTACACCTTC	CASSYSEGWGYTF
TRBV7-9	TRBD1	few	TRBJ1-5	TGTGCCAGCAGCTTCCTCACAGGGGGCGCGAGCAATCAGCCCCAGCATTTT	CASSFLTGGASNQPQHF
TRBV12-3/TRBV12-4	TRBD1	NA	TRBJ1-1	TGTGCCAGCAGTTCCAGGACAGGCTTGAACACTGAAGCTTTCTTT	CASSSRTGLNTEAFF
TRBV5-1	NA	medium-sized	TRBJ1-4	TGCGCCAGCAGCTTTAACAGGCCGGCTAATGAAAAACTGTTTTTT	CASSFNRPANEKLFF
TRBV9	NA	many	TRBJ1-2	TGTGCCAGCAGCGGGTCAGGGGTCGGCTACACCTTC	CASSGSGVGYTF
TRBV28	NA	NA	TRBJ1-2	TGTGCCAGCAGTGACCTAGGGGCTAACTATGGCTACACCTTC	CASSDLGANYGYTF
TRBV5-6	TRBD2	many	TRBJ2-3	TGTGCCAGCAGCTCGTTAGCGGGGGGGTCCAGGGGTACGCAGTATTTT	CASSSLAGGSRGTQYF
TRBV7-9	NA	NA	TRBJ1-5	TGTGCCAGCAGCTTTGGACGGGGACTTAGCAATCAGCCCCAGCATTTT	CASSFGRGLSNQPQHF
TRBV7-9	TRBD1	many	TRBJ1-6	TGTGCCAGCAGCCTAGGGGACAGGGGGAATTCACCCCTCCACTTT	CASSLGDRGNSPLHF
TRBV19	NA	many	TRBJ2-7	TGTGCCAGTAAAACCGGGGTAACCTCCTACGAGCAGTACTTC	CASKTGVTSYEQYF
TRBV20-1	NA	NA	TRBJ1-2	TGCAGTGCTAGAAGGGGGGACTACACCTTC	CSARRGDYTF
TRBV4-1	NA	many	TRBJ2-7	TGCGCCAGCAGCCAAGGGACAGACAACTACGAGCAGTACTTC	CASSQGTDNYEQYF
TRBV20-1	TRBD2	many	TRBJ2-7	TGCAGTGCTAGGGGGACTAGCGGGGGCAGCGAGCAGTACTTC	CSARGTSGGSEQYF
TRBV19	NA	NA	TRBJ2-7	TGTGCCAGTAGTATAGATCTGAACAGCCGTTGGTACTTC	CASSIDLNSRWYF
TRBV7-9	NA	few	TRBJ2-7	TGTGCCAGCAGCTCTGCAGGGGAGGTCTACGAGCAGTACTTC	CASSSAGEVYEQYF
TRBV11-3	TRBD1	many	TRBJ2-2	TGTGCCAGCTCGCGGGGACAGGGGATTAGCACCGGGGAGCTGTTTTTT	CASSRGQGISTGELFF
TRBV20-1	TRBD1	NA	TRBJ2-7	TGCAGTGCAAACCCCGGGACAGGGATAACCGGGGAGCAGTACTTC	CSANPGTGITGEQYF
TRBV7-8	NA	many	TRBJ1-1	TGTGCCAGCAGCCCCCCGGGACGGCGGAACACTGAAGCTTTCTTT	CASSPPGRRNTEAFF
TRBV12-3/TRBV12-4	TRBD1	NA	TRBJ1-1	TGTGCCAGCAGCTTCCGGGACAGGGACACTCTCTTT	CASSFRDRDTLF
TRBV20-1	TRBD1	NA	TRBJ2-7	TGCAGCGCCCCCCTGGGACAGACTACCTACGAGCAGTACTTC	CSAPLGQTTYEQYF
TRBV20-1	TRBD2	NA	TRBJ2-4	TGCAGTGCTAGAGACCCTCAGGGGACTAGTGGTAACATTCAGTACTTC	CSARDPQGTSGNIQYF
TRBV2	NA	once	TRBJ2-5	TGTGCCAGCAGTGGTCTATTGGGAGAGACCCAGTACTTC	CASSGLLGETQYF
TRBV12-3/TRBV12-4	TRBD1	NA	TRBJ1-5	TGTGCCAGCACCGACAGGGGTTCGCCCCAGCATTTT	CASTDRGSPQHF
TRBV24-1	NA	NA	TRBJ1-1	TGTGCCACCAGTGATTCAGGTACCCCCCATCATCCTGAAGCTTTCTTT	CATSDSGTPHHPEAFF
TRBV5-1	TRBD2	many	TRBJ2-1	TGCGCCAGCAGCTCGCCCTCAGCGGGGGTCCTTCAAGAGCAGTTCTTC	CASSSPSAGVLQEQFF
TRBV29-1	NA	NA	TRBJ1-2	TGCAGCGTTTCAGGGATGGACGGCTACACCTTC	CSVSGMDGYTF
TRBV5-1	NA	NA	TRBJ1-1	TGCGCCAGCAGCCAGTACGGGACCATGAACACTGAAGCTTTCTTT	CASSQYGTMNTEAFF
TRBV7-2	NA	NA	TRBJ2-5	TGTGCCAGCGCCAGATCATCTCAAGAGACCCAGTACTTC	CASARSSQETQYF
TRBV28	TRBD2	NA	TRBJ2-7	TGTGCCAGCTTAAATTTGGGGGGGAACTACGAGCAGTACTTC	CASLNLGGNYEQYF
TRBV7-6	TRBD1	NA	TRBJ2-2	TGTGCCAGCAGCTCCGCCGGACAGGGGGCCGGGGAGCTGTTTTTT	CASSSAGQGAGELFF
TRBV29-1	TRBD1	NA	TRBJ1-5	TGCAGCGTAGATTCCGGGACAGGGATTGGGCCCCAGCATTTT	CSVDSGTGIGPQHF
TRBV7-2	NA	NA	TRBJ1-1	TGTGCCAGCAGCTTGGTGGACTCAGTAACGCAAGCTTTCTTT	CASSLVDSVTQAFF
TRBV7-8	NA	many	TRBJ1-1	TGTGCCAGCACCCCTAGGGACGGGTTTGTCAACACTGAAGCTTTCTTT	CASTPRDGFVNTEAFF
TRBV20-1	NA	NA	TRBJ2-7	TGCAGTGCTTACGATGGAGGCCCCAGCGAGCAGTACTTC	CSAYDGGPSEQYF
TRBV5-1	NA	many	TRBJ2-1	TGCGCCAGCAGCACAATGACAGGCGATGAGCAGTTCTTC	CASSTMTGDEQFF
TRBV29-1	TRBD1	NA	TRBJ1-2	TGCAGCGTTGAACGGCAGGGGGCTAGCTATGGCTACACCTTC	CSVERQGASYGYTF
TRBV9	NA	many	TRBJ2-3	TGTGCCAGCAGCGTCCTCCCGGGACATTCTATAACAGATACGCAGTATTTT	CASSVLPGHSITDTQYF